This TCR beta chain comes out of a study of a mutant IDH1 vaccine in newly diagnosed glioma. The overall study: Radiotherapy alone preceded vaccination by 4-6 weeks; alternatively, vaccination started with temozolomide cycles. Visit timing is recorded as week 35 for V12 and week 47 for V13.

The time point here: week 47, end of study. All doses held 300 ug of mutant IDH1 20-mer peptide, with topical imiquimod. Patients were given eight vaccinations, scheduled in weeks 1, 3, 5, 7, 11, 15, 19 and 23. The method was immunoSEQ multiplex PCR; TCRdb's version includes in-frame clones alone and lacks a portion of them. The sample consists of tens of thousands of clones, about 65% of them appearing once. This clone turned up a few times. Antigen: not known. The origin of this receptor is a man in his forties with glioma. Some clones in this sample may be carry-over from other donors' samples. The sample consisted of peripheral blood mononuclear cells (PBMCs), taken from a glioma patient whose treatment included an IDH1 peptide vaccine.

DNA for the CDR3: TGCGCCAGCAGCTTGGAAGGGATTCAAGAGACCCAGTACTTC. Residues: CASSLEGIQETQYF. The V call is TRBV5-1, the J call TRBJ2-5, with D unclear. The V gene's germline CDR1 is SGHRS and CDR2 YFSETQ. The germline V and J ends were trimmed by 0 bases and 2 bases, with 8 bases remaining between them. The CDR3 runs to 14 residues. Supplemented by reference TRBV5-1 and TRBJ2-5, the full variable domain reads KAGVTQTPRYLIKTRGQQVTLSCSPISGHRSVSWYQQTPGQGLQFLFEYFSETQRNKGNFPGRFSGRQFSNSRSEMNVSTLELGDSALYLCASSLEGIQETQYFGPGTRLLVL.